This TCR beta chain was sequenced for a study of T-cell reconstitution after alpha-beta-depleted transplantation in children. This sample's TCRbeta library carried unique molecular identifier barcodes. TCRdb re-analysed the PCR reads in MiXCR, keeping a single row per CDR3 protein. This table holds 150,000 to 250,000 distinct CDR3 sequences, approximately 6% found once. This CDR3 contains 13 residues. CDR1 is LNHNV, CDR2 YYDKDF, per germline (reference sequence). With 5 bases removed from V and 1 base from J, the gap between germline ends came to 8 bases. This clonotype was obtained from a girl under three years old with combined immunodeficiency, due to receive a stem cell transplant. V and J are TRBV15 and TRBJ1-2; D gene unclear. Source: PBMCs, taken before TCRalphabeta/CD19-depleted stem cell transplant. As DNA, the CDR3 is TGTGCCACCAGCCTAACTGATAACTATGGCTACACCTTC. This sequence encodes CATSLTDNYGYTF.